This TCR beta chain was found in a study of cytomegalovirus exposure and HLA in healthy donors. Whole-study context: Approximately 200 million T cells yielded roughly 120 million unique TCR beta sequences in earlier analysis. Among about 400 genotyped donors, around 81% fell in the Caucasian-associated ancestry cluster.

V was pared by 5 bases and J by 4 bases, with 11 bases between. The CDR3 sequence is 13 residues long. Germline V lookup: CDR1 SGHTA, CDR2 FQGNSA. The PCR had 60 Vbeta and 13 Jbeta primers. Original data processing: Tens of millions of unique TCR beta chains, roughly 10 million shared, were counted in a later analysis. The protocol was immunoSEQ multiplex PCR, while the TCRdb copy is restricted to in-frame clones and leaves out a portion. The DNA gave D and trimming, while V, J and clone size come from that table. The data contain about 190,000 clones, over 75% of them singletons. This clone was picked up one time.

The receptor comes from a man aged 18 to 30 in good health and CMV-seronegative. The chain has TRBV7-2 and TRBJ2-5, with D perhaps matching TRBD2 (5 bases). The sample consisted of PBMCs. In DNA form, the CDR3 reads TGTGCCAGCAGCGGATATCGGGGAGAGACCCAGTACTTC. This gives the protein CASSGYRGETQYF.